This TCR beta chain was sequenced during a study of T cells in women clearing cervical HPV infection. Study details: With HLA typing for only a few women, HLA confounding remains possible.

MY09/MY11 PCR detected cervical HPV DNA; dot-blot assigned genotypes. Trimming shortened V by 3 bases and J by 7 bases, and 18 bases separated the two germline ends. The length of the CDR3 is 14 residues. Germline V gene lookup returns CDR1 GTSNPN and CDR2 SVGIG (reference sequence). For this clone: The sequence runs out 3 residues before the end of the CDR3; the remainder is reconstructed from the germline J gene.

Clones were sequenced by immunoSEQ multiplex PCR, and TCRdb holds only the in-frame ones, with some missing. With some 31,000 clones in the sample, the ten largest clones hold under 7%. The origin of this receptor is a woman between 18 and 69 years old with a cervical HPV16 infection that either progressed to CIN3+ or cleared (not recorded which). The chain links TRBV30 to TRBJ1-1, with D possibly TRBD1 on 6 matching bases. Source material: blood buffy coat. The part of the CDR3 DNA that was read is TGTGCCTGGAGACCGGGACATGTGGGAAATGAA. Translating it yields CAWRPGHVGNE. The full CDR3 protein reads CAWRPGHVGNEAFF.